The source of this TCR beta chain is a study of T cells in Graves' hyperthyroidism and ophthalmopathy. Unmatched junction bases numbered 11, after V lost 0 bases and J lost 4 bases. This CDR3 is built from 18 residues. Germline values: CDR1 SGHDN, CDR2 FVKESK. Graves' hyperthyroidism qualified as stable when ophthalmopathy did not progress within 18 months. Study-level results: In blood, most of the thyroid clonotypes expanded above 0.001 were also present. Ophthalmopathy onset followed model prediction by a median approximately 5.9 months.

This clonotype was recorded a few times. Its antigen remains unknown. It was RNA transcripts that yielded the amplified TCR beta CDR3 regions. TCR CDR3 underwent first-round RT-PCR with the HTBI primer set. MiXCR, run by TCRdb on the multiplex PCR reads, gives a single entry per CDR3 protein. The table lists roughly 200,000 distinct CDR3 sequences, roughly 17% of them singletons. The source is a woman in her forties or fifties with Graves' hyperthyroidism. The source material was blood. The V and J genes are TRBV14 and TRBJ2-1, with 8 bases identical to TRBD1. The CDR3: CASSQDQSRTGHYNEQFF. CDR3 DNA sequence: TGTGCCAGCAGCCAAGACCAAAGCCGGACAGGGCATTACAATGAGCAGTTCTTC.